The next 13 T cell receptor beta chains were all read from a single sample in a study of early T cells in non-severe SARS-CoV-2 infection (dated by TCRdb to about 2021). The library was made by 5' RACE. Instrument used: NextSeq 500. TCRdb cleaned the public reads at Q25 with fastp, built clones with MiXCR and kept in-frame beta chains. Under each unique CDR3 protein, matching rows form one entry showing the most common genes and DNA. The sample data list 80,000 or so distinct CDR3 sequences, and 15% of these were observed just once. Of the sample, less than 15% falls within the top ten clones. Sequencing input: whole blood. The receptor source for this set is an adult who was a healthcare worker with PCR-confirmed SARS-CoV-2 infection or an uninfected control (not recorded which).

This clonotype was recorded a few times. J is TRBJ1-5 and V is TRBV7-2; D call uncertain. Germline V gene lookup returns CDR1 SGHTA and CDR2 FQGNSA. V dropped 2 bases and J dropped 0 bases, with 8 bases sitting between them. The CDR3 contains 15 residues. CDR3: CASSLRPASNQPQHF. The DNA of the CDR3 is TGTGCCAGCAGCTTACGGCCCGCTAGCAATCAGCCCCAGCATTTT. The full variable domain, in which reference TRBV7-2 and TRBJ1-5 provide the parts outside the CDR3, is GAGVSQSPSNKVTEKGKDVELRCDPISGHTALYWYRQSLGQGLEFLIYFQGNSAPDKSGLPSDRFSAERTGGSVSTLTIQRTQQEDSAVYLCASSLRPASNQPQHFGDGTRLSIL.

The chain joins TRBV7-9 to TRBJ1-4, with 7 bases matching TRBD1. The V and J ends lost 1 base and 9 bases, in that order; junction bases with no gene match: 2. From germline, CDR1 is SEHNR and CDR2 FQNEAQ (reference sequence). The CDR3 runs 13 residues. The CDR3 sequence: CASSLEQGKKLFF. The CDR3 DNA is TGTGCCAGCAGCTTAGAACAGGGGAAAAAACTGTTTTTT.

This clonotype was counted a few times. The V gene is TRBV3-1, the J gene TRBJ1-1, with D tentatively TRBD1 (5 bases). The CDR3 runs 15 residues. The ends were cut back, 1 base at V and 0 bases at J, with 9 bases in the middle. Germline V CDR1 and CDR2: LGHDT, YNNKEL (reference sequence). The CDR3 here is CASSQVGAMNTEAFF. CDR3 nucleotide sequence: TGTGCCAGCAGCCAAGTTGGGGCAATGAACACTGAAGCTTTCTTT.

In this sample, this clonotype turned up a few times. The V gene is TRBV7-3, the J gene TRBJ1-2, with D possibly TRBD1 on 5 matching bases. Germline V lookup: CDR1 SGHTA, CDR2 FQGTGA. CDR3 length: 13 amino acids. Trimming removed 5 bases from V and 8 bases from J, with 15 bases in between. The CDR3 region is CASSPDNHRGYTF. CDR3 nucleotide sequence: TGTGCCAGCAGCCCGGACAACCACCGAGGCTACACCTTC.

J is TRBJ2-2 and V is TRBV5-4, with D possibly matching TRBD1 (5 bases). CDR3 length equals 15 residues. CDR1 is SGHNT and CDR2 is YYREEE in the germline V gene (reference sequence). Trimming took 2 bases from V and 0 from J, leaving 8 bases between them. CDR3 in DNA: TGTGCCAGCAGCTTCAAGACAGCGAACACCGGGGAGCTGTTTTTT. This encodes CASSFKTANTGELFF.

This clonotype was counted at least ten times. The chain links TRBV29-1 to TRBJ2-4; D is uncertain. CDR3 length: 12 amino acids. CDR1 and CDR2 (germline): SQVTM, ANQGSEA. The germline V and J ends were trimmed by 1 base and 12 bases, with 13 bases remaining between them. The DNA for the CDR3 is TGCAGCGTTGAAGGGGCTCCCCCGGGTCAGTACTTC. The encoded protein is CSVEGAPPGQYF.

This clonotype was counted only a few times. CDR3 sequence: CASSYALGLTLAKNIQYF. In DNA, the CDR3 is TGTGCCAGCAGTTACGCCCTGGGTCTAACCCTAGCCAAAAACATTCAGTACTTC. The chain has TRBV6-2 or TRBV6-3 and TRBJ2-4; D remains unclear. This CDR3 has 18 residues. Germline CDR1 MNHEY, CDR2 SVGEGT. The germline V and J ends were trimmed by 2 bases and 0 bases, with 17 bases remaining between them.

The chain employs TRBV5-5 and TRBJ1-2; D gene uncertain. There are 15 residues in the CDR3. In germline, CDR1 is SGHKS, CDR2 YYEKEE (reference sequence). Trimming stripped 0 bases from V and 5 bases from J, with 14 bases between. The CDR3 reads CASSLDWRLGYGYTF. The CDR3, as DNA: TGTGCCAGCAGCTTGGATTGGAGGTTGGGGTATGGCTACACCTTC.

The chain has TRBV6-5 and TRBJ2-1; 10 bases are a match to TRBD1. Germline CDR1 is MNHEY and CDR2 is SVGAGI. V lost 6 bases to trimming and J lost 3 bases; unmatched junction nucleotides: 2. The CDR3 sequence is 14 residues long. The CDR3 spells CASSRDRGYNEQFF. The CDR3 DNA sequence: TGTGCCAGCAGCCGGGACAGGGGCTACAATGAGCAGTTCTTC.

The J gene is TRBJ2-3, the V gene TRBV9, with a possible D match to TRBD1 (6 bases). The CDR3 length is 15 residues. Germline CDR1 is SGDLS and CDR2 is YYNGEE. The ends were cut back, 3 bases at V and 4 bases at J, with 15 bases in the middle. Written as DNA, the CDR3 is TGTGCCAGCAGCGCACGGACAGCCGGCCCAGATACGCAGTATTTT. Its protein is CASSARTAGPDTQYF.

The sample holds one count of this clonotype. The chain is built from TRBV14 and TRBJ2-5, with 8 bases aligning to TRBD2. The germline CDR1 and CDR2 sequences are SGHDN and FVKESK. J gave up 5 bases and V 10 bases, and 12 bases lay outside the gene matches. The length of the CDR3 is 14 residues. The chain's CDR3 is CATSGGGSGETQYF. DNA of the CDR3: TGTGCCACGAGCGGGGGAGGATCTGGGGAGACCCAGTACTTC.

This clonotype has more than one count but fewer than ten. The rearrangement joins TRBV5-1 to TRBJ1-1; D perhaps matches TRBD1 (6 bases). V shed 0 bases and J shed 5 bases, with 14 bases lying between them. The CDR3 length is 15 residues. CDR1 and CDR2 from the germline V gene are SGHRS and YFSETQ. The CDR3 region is CASSLVPGGGTEAFF. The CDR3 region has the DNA TGCGCCAGCAGCTTGGTTCCGGGAGGGGGGACTGAAGCTTTCTTT.

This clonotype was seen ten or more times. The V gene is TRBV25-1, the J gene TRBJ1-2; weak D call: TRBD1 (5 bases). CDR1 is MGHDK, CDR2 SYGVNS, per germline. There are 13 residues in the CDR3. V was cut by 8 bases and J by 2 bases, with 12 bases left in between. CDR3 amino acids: CASGDELNYGYTF. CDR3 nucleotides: TGTGCCAGCGGGGACGAACTAAACTATGGCTACACCTTC.